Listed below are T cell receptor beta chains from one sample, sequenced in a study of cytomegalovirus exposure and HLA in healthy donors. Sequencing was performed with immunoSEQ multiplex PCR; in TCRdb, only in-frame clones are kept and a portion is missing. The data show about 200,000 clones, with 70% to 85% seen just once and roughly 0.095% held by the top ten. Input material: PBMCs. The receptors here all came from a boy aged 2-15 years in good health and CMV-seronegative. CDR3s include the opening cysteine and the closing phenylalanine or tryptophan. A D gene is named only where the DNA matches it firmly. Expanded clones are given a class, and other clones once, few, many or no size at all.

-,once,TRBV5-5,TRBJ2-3,CASSPGSTDTQYF,TGTGCCAGCAGCCCGGGAAGCACAGATACGCAGTATTTT
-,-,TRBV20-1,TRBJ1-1,CSARGNTEAFF,TGCAGTGCTCGGGGAAACACTGAAGCTTTCTTT
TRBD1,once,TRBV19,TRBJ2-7,CASSLGTASYEQYF,TGTGCCAGTAGCCTAGGGACAGCCTCCTACGAGCAGTACTTC
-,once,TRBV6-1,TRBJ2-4,CASSRDTKNIQYF,TGTGCCAGCAGTCGGGACACCAAAAACATTCAGTACTTC
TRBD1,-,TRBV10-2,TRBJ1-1,CASSDNRDRRRPCWYTEAFF,TGCGCCAGCAGTGACAACCGGGACAGGCGCCGGCCATGCTGGTACACTGAAGCTTTCTTT
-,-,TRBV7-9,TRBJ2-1,CASSLGPGNEQFF,TGTGCCAGCAGCTTGGGGCCAGGCAATGAGCAGTTCTTC
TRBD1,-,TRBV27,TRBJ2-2,CASSSGTVNTGELFF,TGTGCCAGCAGTTCCGGGACAGTGAACACCGGGGAGCTGTTTTTT
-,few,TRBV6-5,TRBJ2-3,CASSYGGGSTDTQYF,TGTGCCAGCAGTTACGGGGGCGGAAGCACAGATACGCAGTATTTT
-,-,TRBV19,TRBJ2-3,CASNQWGESGGDTQYF,TGTGCCAGTAACCAGTGGGGGGAGTCGGGCGGGGATACGCAGTATTTT
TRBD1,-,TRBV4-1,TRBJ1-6,CASSQGQGQNNSPLHF,TGCGCCAGCAGCCAAGGACAGGGTCAGAATAATTCACCCCTCCACTTT
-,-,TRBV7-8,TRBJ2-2,CASSLALIPNTGELFF,TGTGCCAGCAGCTTAGCGCTAATACCGAACACCGGGGAGCTGTTTTTT
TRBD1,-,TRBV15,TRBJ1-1,CATSSQGAEAFF,TGTGCCACCAGCTCTCAGGGGGCGGAGGCTTTCTTT
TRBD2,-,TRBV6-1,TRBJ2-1,CASSLRGGDYNEQFF,TGTGCCAGCAGCCTCCGGGGGGGCGACTACAATGAGCAGTTCTTC
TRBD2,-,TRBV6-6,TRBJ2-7,CASSYPSGGAFYEQYF,TGTGCCAGCAGTTACCCTAGCGGGGGAGCTTTCTACGAGCAGTACTTC
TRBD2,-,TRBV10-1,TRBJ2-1,CASSDFSGGLRLSYNEQFF,TGCGCCAGCAGTGATTTTAGCGGGGGCCTACGACTCTCCTACAATGAGCAGTTCTTC
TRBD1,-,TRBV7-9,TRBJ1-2,CASSNRQGAGYGYTF,TGTGCCAGCAGCAATCGACAGGGTGCAGGGTATGGCTACACCTTC
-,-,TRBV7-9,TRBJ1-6,CASSLDGGSPLHF,TGTGCCAGCAGCTTAGATGGAGGGTCACCCCTCCACTTT
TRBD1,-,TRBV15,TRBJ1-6,CATSRDGQGESPLHF,TGTGCCACCAGCAGAGATGGACAGGGGGAATCACCCCTCCACTTT
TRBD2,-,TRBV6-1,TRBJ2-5,CASSVNSGLAAETQYF,TGTGCCAGCAGTGTAAATTCGGGACTAGCGGCAGAGACCCAGTACTTC
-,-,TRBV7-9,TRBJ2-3,CASSPVTSGLNTDTQYF,TGTGCCAGCAGCCCGGTTACCTCAGGGCTAAACACAGATACGCAGTATTTT
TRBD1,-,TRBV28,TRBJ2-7,CASSSRDRVYEQYF,TGTGCCAGCAGCAGCCGGGACAGGGTATACGAGCAGTACTTC
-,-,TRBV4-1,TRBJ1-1,CASSQDPDLEAFF,TGCGCCAGCAGCCAAGATCCAGATCTTGAAGCTTTCTTT
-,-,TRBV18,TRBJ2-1,CASSPPRLNEQFF,TGTGCCAGCTCACCTCCCCGACTTAATGAGCAGTTCTTC
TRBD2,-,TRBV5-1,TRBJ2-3,CASSLSGAWGDTQYF,TGCGCCAGCAGCTTGAGCGGGGCTTGGGGAGATACGCAGTATTTT
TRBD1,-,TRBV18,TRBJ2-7,CASSPQGQGQDEQYF,TGTGCCAGCTCACCTCAGGGACAGGGGCAAGATGAGCAGTACTTC
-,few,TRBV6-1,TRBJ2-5,CASSERGRFQETQYF,TGTGCCAGCAGTGAGCGGGGCCGGTTCCAAGAGACCCAGTACTTC
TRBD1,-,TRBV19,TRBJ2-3,CASSTGQGVTDTQYF,TGTGCCAGTAGTACAGGGCAGGGGGTGACAGATACGCAGTATTTT
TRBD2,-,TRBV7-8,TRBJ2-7,CASSWMDTSGVFF,TGTGCCAGCAGCTGGATGGATACTAGCGGGGTTTTCTTC
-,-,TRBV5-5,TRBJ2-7,CASSLGPSIRGYEQYF,TGTGCCAGCAGCTTGGGGCCCTCCATTAGGGGGTACGAGCAGTACTTC
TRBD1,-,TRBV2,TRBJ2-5,CASSELGTGDTETQYF,TGTGCCAGCAGTGAATTGGGGACAGGGGACACGGAGACCCAGTACTTC
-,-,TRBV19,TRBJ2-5,CASSIQLVGTQYF,TGTGCCAGTAGTATCCAGCTAGTCGGGACCCAGTACTTC
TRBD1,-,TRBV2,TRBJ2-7,CASSVLDRGRVEQYF,TGTGCCAGCAGTGTACTCGACAGGGGGCGGGTCGAGCAGTACTTC